This paragraph reports one T cell receptor beta chain. The data belong to a study of blood T cell repertoires in COVID-19. Study-level background: Acute and convalescent COVID-19 samples came from the United States, Italy and Spain. Sample material is recorded as cDNA or gDNA derived from T cells, B-cell-depleted T cells, or PBMCs.

Per the original methods: Estimated nucleated cell counts came from reference gene primer amplification. Clones were sequenced by immunoSEQ multiplex PCR, and TCRdb holds only the in-frame ones, with some missing. Clone size and the V and J calls come from that table; the DNA yielded D and trimming. The profile shows some 120,000 clones, less than 90% of them singletons. V lost 5 bases and J 3 bases, leaving 14 bases between the germline ends. Germline V gene data show CDR1 as LNHDA and CDR2 as SQIVND (reference sequence). The CDR3 loop spans 14 amino acids. The V call is TRBV19, the J call TRBJ2-7; no firm D call. The sequence derives from a man aged 25 to 40 with acute or convalescent COVID-19. Sequencing used peripheral blood. CDR3 protein: CASSPQRQNYEQYF. CDR3 bases: TGTGCCAGTAGTCCCCAGAGGCAGAACTACGAGCAGTACTTC.